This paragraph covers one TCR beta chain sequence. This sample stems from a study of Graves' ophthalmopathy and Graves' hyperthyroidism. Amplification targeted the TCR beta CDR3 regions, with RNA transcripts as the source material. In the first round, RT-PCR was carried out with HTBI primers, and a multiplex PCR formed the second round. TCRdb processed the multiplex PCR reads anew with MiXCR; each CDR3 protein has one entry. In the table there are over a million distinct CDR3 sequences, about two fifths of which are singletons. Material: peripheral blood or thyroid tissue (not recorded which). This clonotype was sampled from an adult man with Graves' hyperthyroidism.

The CDR3 sequence: CASSLRADRLYGYTF. The CDR3 DNA reads as TGTGCCAGCAGCTTAAGGGCAGACCGGCTCTATGGCTACACCTTC. The chain joins TRBV7-9 to TRBJ1-2; D is unresolved. CDR3 length equals 15 residues. Germline loops: CDR1 SEHNR, CDR2 FQNEAQ (reference sequence). V was trimmed by 2 bases and J by 4 bases, leaving 14 bases between them.